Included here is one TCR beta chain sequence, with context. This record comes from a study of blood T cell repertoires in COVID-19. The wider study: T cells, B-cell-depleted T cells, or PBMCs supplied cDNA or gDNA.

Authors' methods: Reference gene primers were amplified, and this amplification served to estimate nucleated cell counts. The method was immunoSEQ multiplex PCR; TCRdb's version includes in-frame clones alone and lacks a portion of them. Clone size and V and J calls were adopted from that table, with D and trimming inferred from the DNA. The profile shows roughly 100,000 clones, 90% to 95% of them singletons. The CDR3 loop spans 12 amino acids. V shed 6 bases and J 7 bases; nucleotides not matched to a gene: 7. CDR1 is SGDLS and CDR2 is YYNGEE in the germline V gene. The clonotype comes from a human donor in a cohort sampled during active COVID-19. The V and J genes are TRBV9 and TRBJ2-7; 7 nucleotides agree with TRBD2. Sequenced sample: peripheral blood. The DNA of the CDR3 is TGTGCCAGCAACACGCCCGGGGGGGAGCAGTACTTC. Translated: CASNTPGGEQYF. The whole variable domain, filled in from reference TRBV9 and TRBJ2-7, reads DSGVTQTPKHLITATGQRVTLRCSPRSGDLSVYWYQQSLDQGLQFLIQYYNGEERAKGNILERFSAQQFPDLHSELNLSSLELGDSALYFCASNTPGGEQYFGPGTRLTVT.